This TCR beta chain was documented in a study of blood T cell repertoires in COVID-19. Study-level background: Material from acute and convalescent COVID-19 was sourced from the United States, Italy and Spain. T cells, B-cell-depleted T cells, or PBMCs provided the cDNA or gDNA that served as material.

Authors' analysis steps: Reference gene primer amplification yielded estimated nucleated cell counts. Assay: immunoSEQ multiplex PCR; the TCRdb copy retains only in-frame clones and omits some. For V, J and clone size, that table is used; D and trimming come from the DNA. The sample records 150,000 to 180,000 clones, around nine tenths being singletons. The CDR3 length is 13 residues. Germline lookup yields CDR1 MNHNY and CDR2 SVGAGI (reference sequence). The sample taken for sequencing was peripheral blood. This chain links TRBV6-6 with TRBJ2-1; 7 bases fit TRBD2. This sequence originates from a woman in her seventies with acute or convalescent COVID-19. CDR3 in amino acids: CSGSRGEYNEQFF. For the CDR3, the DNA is TGTTCAGGCAGCCGGGGGGAGTACAATGAGCAGTTCTTC.